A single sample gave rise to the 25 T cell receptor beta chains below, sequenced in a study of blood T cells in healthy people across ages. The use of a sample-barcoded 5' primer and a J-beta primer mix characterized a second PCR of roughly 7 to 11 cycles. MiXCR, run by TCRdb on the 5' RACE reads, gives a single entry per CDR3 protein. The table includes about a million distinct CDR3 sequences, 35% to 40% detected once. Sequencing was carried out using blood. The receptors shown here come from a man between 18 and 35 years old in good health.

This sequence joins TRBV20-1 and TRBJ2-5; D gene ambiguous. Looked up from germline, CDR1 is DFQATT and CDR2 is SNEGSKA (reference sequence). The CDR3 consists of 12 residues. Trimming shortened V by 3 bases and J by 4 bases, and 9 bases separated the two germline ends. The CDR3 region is CSASLLRETQYF. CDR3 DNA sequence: TGCAGTGCTAGCCTCTTGAGAGAGACCCAGTACTTC.

This CDR3 reads CASNQATDTQYF. In nucleotides, the CDR3 is TGTGCCAGCAATCAGGCTACAGATACGCAGTATTTT. This chain connects TRBV7-9 to TRBJ2-3; D remains unclear. Germline-derived CDR1 and CDR2 are SEHNR and FQNEAQ (reference sequence). The CDR3 covers 12 residues. V was cut by 7 bases and J by 3 bases, with 8 bases left in between.

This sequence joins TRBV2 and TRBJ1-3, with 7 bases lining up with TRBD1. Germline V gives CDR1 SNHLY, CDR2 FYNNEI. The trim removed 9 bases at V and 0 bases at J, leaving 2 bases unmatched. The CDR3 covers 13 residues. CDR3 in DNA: TGTGCCAGAGGACAGGACTCTGGAAACACCATATATTTT. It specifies CARGQDSGNTIYF. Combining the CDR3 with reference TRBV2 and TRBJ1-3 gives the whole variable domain EPEVTQTPSHQVTQMGQEVILRCVPISNHLYFYWYRQILGQKVEFLVSFYNNEISEKSEIFDDQFSVERPDGSNFTLKIRSTKLEDSAMYFCARGQDSGNTIYFGEGSWLTVV.

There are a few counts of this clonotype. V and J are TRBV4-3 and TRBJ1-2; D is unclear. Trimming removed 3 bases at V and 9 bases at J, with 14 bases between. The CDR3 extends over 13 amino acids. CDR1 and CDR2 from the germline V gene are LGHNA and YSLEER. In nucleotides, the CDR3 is TGCGCCAGCAGCCAGGCGGGCATTAGGAGCTACACCTTC. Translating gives CASSQAGIRSYTF.

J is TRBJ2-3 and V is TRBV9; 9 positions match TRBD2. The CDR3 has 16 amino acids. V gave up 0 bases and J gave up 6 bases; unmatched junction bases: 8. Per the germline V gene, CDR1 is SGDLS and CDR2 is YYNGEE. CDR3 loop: CASSVDGGGAYDTQYF. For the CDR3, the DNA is TGTGCCAGCAGCGTAGATGGCGGGGGGGCTTATGATACGCAGTATTTT.

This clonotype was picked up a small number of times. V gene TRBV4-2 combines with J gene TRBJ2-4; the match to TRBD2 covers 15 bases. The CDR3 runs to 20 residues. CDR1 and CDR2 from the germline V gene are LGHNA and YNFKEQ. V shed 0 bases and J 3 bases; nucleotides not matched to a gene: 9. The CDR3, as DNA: TGTGCCAGCAGCCAAGAAGTCGGACTAGCGGGGGGGCTTGACAAAAACATTCAGTACTTC. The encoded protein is CASSQEVGLAGGLDKNIQYF.

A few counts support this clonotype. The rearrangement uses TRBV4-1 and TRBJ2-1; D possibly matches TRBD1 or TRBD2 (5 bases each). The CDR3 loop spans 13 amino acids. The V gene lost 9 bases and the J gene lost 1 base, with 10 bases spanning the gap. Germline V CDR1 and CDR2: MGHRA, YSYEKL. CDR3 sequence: CASWDGSYNEQFF. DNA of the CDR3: TGCGCCAGTTGGGACGGATCCTACAATGAGCAGTTCTTC.

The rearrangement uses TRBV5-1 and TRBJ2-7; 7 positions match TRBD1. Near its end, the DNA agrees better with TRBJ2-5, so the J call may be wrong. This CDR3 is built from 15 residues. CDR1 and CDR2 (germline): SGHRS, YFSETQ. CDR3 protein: CASSFPTGPSGTQYF. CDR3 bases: TGCGCCAGCAGCTTCCCGACAGGGCCCTCAGGGACCCAGTACTTC.

Here the CDR3 reads CASSHGTGGNNEQYF. CDR3 bases: TGTGCCAGCAGCCATGGTACGGGAGGGAACAATGAGCAGTACTTC. V and J are TRBV3-1 and TRBJ2-1, with 8 bases identical to TRBD2. Judging by the DNA end, TRBJ2-7 fits better; the J call may be wrong. This CDR3 is built from 15 residues. Germline V gives CDR1 LGHDT, CDR2 YNNKEL (reference sequence).

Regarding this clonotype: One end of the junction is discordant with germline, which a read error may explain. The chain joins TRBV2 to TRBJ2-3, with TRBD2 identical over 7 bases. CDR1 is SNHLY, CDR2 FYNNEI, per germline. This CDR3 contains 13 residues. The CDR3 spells CASWGGNTDTQYF. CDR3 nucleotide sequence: TGCGCCTCCTGGGGGGGAAACACAGATACGCAGTATTTT.

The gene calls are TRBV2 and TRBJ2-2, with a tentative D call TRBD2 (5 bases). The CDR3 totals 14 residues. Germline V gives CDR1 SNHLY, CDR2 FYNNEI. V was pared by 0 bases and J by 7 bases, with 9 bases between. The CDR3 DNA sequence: TGTGCCAGCAGTGAAGCGCTTCGGGGCGGGGAGCTGTTTTTT. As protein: CASSEALRGGELFF.

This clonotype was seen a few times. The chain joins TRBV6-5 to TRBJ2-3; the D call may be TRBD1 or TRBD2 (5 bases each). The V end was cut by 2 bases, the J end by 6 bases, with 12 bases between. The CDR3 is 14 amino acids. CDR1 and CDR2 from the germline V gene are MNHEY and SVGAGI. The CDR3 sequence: CASSYGGFGDTQYF. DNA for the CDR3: TGTGCCAGCAGTTACGGGGGTTTTGGGGATACGCAGTATTTT.

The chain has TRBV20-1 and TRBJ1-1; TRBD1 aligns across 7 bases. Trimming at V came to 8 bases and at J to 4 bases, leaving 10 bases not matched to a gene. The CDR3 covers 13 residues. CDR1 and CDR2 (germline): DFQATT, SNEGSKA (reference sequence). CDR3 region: CSIIQGGGTEAFF. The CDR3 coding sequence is TGCAGTATCATCCAGGGGGGGGGCACTGAAGCTTTCTTT.

The CDR3 nucleotides read TGCAGCGTTGAAATGCAGGGGGATAATGAAAAACTGTTTTTT. It yields the protein CSVEMQGDNEKLFF. J is TRBJ1-4 and V is TRBV29-1, with 7 bases identical to TRBD1. CDR1 SQVTM and CDR2 ANQGSEA come from the germline V gene. V lost 2 bases and J lost 4; bases outside the gene matches: 4. This CDR3 has 14 amino acids.

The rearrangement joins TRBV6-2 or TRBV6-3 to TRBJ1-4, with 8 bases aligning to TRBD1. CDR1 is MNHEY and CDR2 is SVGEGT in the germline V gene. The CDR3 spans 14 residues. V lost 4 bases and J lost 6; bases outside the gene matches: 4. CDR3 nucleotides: TGTGCCAGCAGTTGGGGACAGGAGGATGAAAAACTGTTTTTT. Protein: CASSWGQEDEKLFF.

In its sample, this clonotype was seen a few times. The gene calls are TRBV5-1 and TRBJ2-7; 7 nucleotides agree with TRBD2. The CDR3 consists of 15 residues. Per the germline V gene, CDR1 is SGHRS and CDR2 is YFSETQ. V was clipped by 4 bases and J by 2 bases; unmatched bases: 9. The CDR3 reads CASSAFGEGTYEQYF. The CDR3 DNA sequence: TGCGCCAGCAGCGCCTTCGGGGAGGGTACCTACGAGCAGTACTTC.

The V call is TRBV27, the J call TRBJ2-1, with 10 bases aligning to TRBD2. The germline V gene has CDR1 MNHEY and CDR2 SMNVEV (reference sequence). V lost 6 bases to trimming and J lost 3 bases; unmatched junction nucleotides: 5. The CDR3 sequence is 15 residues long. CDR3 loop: CASRPWTSGYNEQFF. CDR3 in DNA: TGTGCCAGCAGACCCTGGACTAGCGGCTACAATGAGCAGTTCTTC.

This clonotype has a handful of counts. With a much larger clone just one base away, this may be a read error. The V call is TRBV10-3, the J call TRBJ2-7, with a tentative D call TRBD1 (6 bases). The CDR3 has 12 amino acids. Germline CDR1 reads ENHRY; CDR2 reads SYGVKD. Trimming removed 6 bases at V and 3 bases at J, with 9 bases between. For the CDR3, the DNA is TGTGCCATCAGGGAGGACAGCTACGAGCAGTACTTC. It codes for CAIREDSYEQYF.

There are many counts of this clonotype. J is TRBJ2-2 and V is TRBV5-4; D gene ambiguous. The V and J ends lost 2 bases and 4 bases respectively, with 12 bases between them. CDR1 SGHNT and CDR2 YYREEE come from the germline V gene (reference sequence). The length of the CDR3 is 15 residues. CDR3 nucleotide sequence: TGTGCCAGCAGCTTTAGCCAGGAGAGCACCGGGGAGCTGTTTTTT. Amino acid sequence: CASSFSQESTGELFF.

The chain's CDR3 is CASSLFGERTEAFF. CDR3 DNA sequence: TGCGCCAGCAGCTTGTTCGGGGAGCGCACTGAAGCTTTCTTT. This sequence joins TRBV5-1 and TRBJ1-1; D is uncertain. Germline lookup yields CDR1 SGHRS and CDR2 YFSETQ. Trimming took off 1 base at V and 4 bases at J, with 11 bases between the two ends. The CDR3 has 14 residues.

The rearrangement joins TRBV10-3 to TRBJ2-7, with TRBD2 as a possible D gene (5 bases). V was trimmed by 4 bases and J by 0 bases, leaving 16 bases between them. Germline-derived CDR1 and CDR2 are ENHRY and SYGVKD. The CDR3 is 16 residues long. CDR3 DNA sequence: TGTGCCATCAGTGGGGAGTACGAGAGGAGCTCCTACGAGCAGTACTTC. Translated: CAISGEYERSSYEQYF.

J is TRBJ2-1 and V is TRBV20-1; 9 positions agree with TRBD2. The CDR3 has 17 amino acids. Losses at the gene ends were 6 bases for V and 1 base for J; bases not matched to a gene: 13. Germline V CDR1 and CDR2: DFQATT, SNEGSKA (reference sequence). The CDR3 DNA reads TGCAGTGCCCAGCAAGCGGGGGGAATTAGATCCTACAATGAGCAGTTCTTC. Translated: CSAQQAGGIRSYNEQFF.

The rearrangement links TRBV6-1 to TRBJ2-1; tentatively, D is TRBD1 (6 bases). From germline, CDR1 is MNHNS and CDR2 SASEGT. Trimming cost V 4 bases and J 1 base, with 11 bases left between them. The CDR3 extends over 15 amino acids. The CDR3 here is CASSGKGESYNEQFF. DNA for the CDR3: TGTGCCAGCAGTGGAAAGGGGGAATCCTACAATGAGCAGTTCTTC.

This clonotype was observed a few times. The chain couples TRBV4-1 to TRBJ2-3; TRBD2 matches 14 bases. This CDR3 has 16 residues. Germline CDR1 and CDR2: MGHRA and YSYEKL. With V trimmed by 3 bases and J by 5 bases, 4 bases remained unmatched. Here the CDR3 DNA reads TGCGCCAGCAGCCAGCGACTAGCGGGGGGGCAAGATACGCAGTATTTT. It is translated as CASSQRLAGGQDTQYF.

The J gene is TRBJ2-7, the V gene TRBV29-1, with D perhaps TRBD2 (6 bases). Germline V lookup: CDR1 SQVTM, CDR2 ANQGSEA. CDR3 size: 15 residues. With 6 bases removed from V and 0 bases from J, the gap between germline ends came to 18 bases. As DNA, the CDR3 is TGCAGCGTCGGGTTACTAGCTGGGAGCTCCTACGAGCAGTACTTC. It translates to CSVGLLAGSSYEQYF.